These T cell receptor beta chains were read from a single sample in a study of blood T cell repertoires in COVID-19. The repertoire was sequenced with immunoSEQ multiplex PCR; TCRdb's copy has only in-frame clones and lacks some. The table has 90,000 or so clones, 70% to 85% seen once. Sequencing input: peripheral blood. Receptors were obtained from a man in his sixties with acute or convalescent COVID-19. CDR3s include the opening cysteine and the closing phenylalanine or tryptophan. Rows may omit the clone size; those that give it use once, few, many or a size class.

size	length	V	J	CDR3
NA	15	TRBV2	TRBJ2-1	CASSEAERGDNEQFF
NA	13	TRBV12-3/TRBV12-4	TRBJ1-2	CASTRTGGYGYTF
NA	15	TRBV25-1	TRBJ1-6	CASSEYSGEFSPLHF
NA	12	TRBV19	TRBJ1-2	CASRDSIYGYTF
few	16	TRBV7-3	TRBJ2-1	CASSPQGLAGGNEQFF
NA	16	TRBV14	TRBJ2-2	CASSLRGRLIAGELFF
NA	16	TRBV5-5	TRBJ2-3	CASTSQPAARSDTQYF
NA	16	TRBV7-6	TRBJ1-1	CASSLVGTGAGTEAFF
NA	12	TRBV7-9	TRBJ2-7	CASSLRTEGEYF
NA	18	TRBV4-1	TRBJ1-1	CASSQDVRQGALSTEAFF
NA	17	TRBV7-2	TRBJ2-3	CASSLDSGGGTTDTQYF
NA	13	TRBV7-9	TRBJ1-2	CASSLGAGDGYTF
NA	14	TRBV7-3	TRBJ2-5	CASSLAGAQETQYF
NA	13	TRBV30	TRBJ2-7	CAWDRGRGYEQYF